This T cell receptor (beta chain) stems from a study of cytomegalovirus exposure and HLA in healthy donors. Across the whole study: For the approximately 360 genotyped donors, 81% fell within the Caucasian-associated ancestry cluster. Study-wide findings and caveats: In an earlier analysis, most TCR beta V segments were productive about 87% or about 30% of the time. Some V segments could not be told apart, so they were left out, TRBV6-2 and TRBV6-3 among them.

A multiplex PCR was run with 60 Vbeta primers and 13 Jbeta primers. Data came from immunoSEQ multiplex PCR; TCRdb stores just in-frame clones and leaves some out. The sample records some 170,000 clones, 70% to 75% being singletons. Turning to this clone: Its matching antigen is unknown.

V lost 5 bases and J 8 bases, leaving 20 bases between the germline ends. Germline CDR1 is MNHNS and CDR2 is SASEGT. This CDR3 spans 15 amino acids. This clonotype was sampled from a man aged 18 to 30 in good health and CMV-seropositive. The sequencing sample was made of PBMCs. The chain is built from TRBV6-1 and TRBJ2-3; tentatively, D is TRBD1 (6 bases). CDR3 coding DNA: TGTGCCAGCAGTAGAAGTGGGCAGGGGCGCTTTACGCAGTATTTT. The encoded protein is CASSRSGQGRFTQYF.